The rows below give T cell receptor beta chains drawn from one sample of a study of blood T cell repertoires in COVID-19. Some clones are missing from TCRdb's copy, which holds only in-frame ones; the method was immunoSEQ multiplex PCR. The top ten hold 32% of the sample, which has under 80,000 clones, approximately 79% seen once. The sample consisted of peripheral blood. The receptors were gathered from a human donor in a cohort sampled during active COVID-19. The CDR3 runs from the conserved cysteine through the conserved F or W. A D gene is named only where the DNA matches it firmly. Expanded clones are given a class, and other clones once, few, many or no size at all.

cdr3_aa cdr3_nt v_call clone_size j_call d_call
CASSETSGSSYNEQFF TGCGCCAGCAGTGAGACTTCGGGAAGCTCCTACAATGAGCAGTTCTTC TRBV10-1 once TRBJ2-1 .
CASSSTGTGDTQYF TGTGCCAGCAGTTCAACGGGAACGGGTGATACGCAGTATTTT TRBV28 . TRBJ2-3 .
CASSLGGSEQYF TGTGCCAGCAGCTTAGGGGGCAGCGAGCAGTACTTC TRBV13 . TRBJ2-7 .
CASSRGQSSGNTIYF TGTGCCAGCAGTCGTGGACAATCCTCTGGAAACACCATATATTTT TRBV6-5 . TRBJ1-3 .
CASSFGDRGGYEQYF TGCGCCAGCAGCTTTGGAGACAGGGGGGGATACGAGCAGTACTTC TRBV5-1 . TRBJ2-7 TRBD1
CASSPSREQYF TGTGCCAGCAGTCCCTCTAGGGAGCAGTACTTC TRBV6-2/TRBV6-3 . TRBJ2-7 .
CASSTGQGASEAFF TGCGCCAGCAGCACCGGACAGGGGGCTTCTGAAGCTTTCTTT TRBV5-1 . TRBJ1-1 TRBD1
CASSLAGAGYEQYF TGTGCCAGCAGCTTAGCGGGGGCGGGCTACGAGCAGTACTTC TRBV7-8 . TRBJ2-7 .
CASSMDISTDTQYF TGTGCCAGCAGCATGGACATAAGCACAGATACGCAGTATTTT TRBV7-6 . TRBJ2-3 .
CASSLEREGFNEQFF TGTGCCAGCAGCTTAGAACGGGAGGGTTTCAATGAGCAGTTCTTC TRBV7-8 . TRBJ2-1 TRBD2
CAWSVTGNYGYTF TGTGCCTGGAGTGTTACAGGGAACTATGGCTACACCTTC TRBV30 . TRBJ1-2 .
CASSPDGGSNQPQHF TGTGCCAGCAGCCCCGACGGAGGTAGCAATCAGCCCCAGCATTTT TRBV2 . TRBJ1-5 .
CASSGLGGTDTQYF TGTGCCAGCAGCGGGCTCGGAGGCACAGATACGCAGTATTTT TRBV9 . TRBJ2-3 .
CASRELMAANSPLHF TGTGCCAGCAGGGAGCTTATGGCCGCAAATTCACCCCTCCACTTT TRBV6-5 . TRBJ1-6 .
CASSLYSGERNTEAFF TGTGCCAGCAGCTTGTACTCAGGGGAGAGGAACACTGAAGCTTTCTTT TRBV5-8 . TRBJ1-1 .
CASSLDWGSYNEQFF TGTGCCAGCAGCTTGGACTGGGGAAGCTACAATGAGCAGTTCTTC TRBV7-9 once TRBJ2-1 .
CASRTRSSGRNEQFF TGTGCCAGTAGGACCAGGTCTAGCGGGAGAAATGAGCAGTTCTTC TRBV19 . TRBJ2-1 TRBD2
CSVAEGRNQPQHF TGCAGCGTTGCGGAAGGGAGGAATCAGCCCCAGCATTTT TRBV29-1 . TRBJ1-5 .
CASTPIGTSLNEQFF TGTGCCAGCACCCCAATCGGGACTAGCCTGAATGAGCAGTTCTTC TRBV6-5 . TRBJ2-1 TRBD2
CASSLAGAETQYF TGTGCCAGCAGCTTAGCGGGAGCGGAGACCCAGTACTTC TRBV11-2 . TRBJ2-5 .
CASSYSPTGDTEAFF TGTGCCAGCAGTTACTCTCCGACAGGAGACACTGAAGCTTTCTTT TRBV6-5 . TRBJ1-1 .
CSLRESGRARPNNEQFF TGCAGCTTAAGAGAGAGCGGGAGGGCCAGACCCAACAATGAGCAGTTCTTC TRBV29-1 . TRBJ2-1 TRBD2
CASSAGTAEQYF TGTGCCAGCAGTGCCGGGACAGCCGAGCAGTACTTC TRBV28 . TRBJ2-7 TRBD1
CASSLTPSGRTGELFF TGTGCCAGCAGCTTAACCCCTAGCGGGAGGACCGGGGAGCTGTTTTTT TRBV7-7 once TRBJ2-2 TRBD2
CASSFRGLGELFF TGTGCCAGCAGCTTCCGGGGATTGGGGGAGCTGTTTTTT TRBV5-6 . TRBJ2-2 .
CASSGGGHTQYF TGCGCCAGCAGTGGGGGAGGCCATACGCAGTATTTT TRBV5-1 . TRBJ2-3 .
CASKGAWTTEAFF TGTGCCAGCAAGGGGGCGTGGACCACTGAAGCTTTCTTT TRBV5-4 . TRBJ1-1 TRBD1
CASSRRERRYEQYF TGTGCCAGCAGCAGGCGGGAGCGTCGTTACGAGCAGTACTTC TRBV21-1 . TRBJ2-7 .
CASSRASQSPLHF TGTGCCAGCAGCAGGGCCTCTCAATCACCCCTCCACTTT TRBV6-5 . TRBJ1-6 .
CASSHNSGQPQHF TGTGCCAGCAGCCACAACTCAGGTCAGCCCCAGCATTTT TRBV5-6 few TRBJ1-5 .
CASSLRRASGSRETQYF TGTGCCAGCAGCTTAAGAAGGGCTAGCGGGAGTAGGGAGACCCAGTACTTC TRBV7-6 . TRBJ2-5 TRBD2
CASSSYRDSSTDTQYF TGTGCCAGCAGCTCTTACAGGGATTCCAGCACAGATACGCAGTATTTT TRBV7-8 . TRBJ2-3 .
CASSQAPVRTPEQYF TGCGCCAGCAGCCAAGCTCCAGTACGGACTCCCGAGCAGTACTTC TRBV4-1 . TRBJ2-7 .
CSASGAGATGELFF TGCAGTGCTAGTGGCGCGGGAGCGACCGGGGAGCTGTTTTTT TRBV20-1 . TRBJ2-2 TRBD2
CATSDRTSVLDTQYF TGTGCCACCAGTGACAGAACCTCTGTCTTGGATACGCAGTATTTT TRBV24-1 . TRBJ2-3 .
CASSLVLAGGRGYTF TGCGCCAGCAGCTTGGTTTTGGCAGGAGGTCGTGGCTACACCTTC TRBV5-1 . TRBJ1-2 .
CASRAWANDEQYF TGTGCCAGCCGCGCCTGGGCAAACGACGAGCAGTACTTC TRBV7-2 once TRBJ2-7 .
CASSPTGKNTEAFF TGTGCCAGCAGCCCTACAGGGAAGAACACTGAAGCTTTCTTT TRBV9 . TRBJ1-1 .
CASYVRGGYTF TGTGCCAGCTACGTCAGAGGGGGCTACACCTTC TRBV28 . TRBJ1-2 .
CASGPIKGTNYGYTF TGTGCTAGTGGTCCCATTAAGGGGACTAACTATGGCTACACCTTC TRBV12-5 many TRBJ1-2 .
CASRNQGNTGELFF TGTGCCAGCAGGAACCAGGGGAACACCGGGGAGCTGTTTTTT TRBV6-6 . TRBJ2-2 .
CASSFRTSGRGETQYF TGCGCCAGCAGCTTCCGGACTAGCGGGAGGGGAGAGACCCAGTACTTC TRBV5-1 . TRBJ2-5 TRBD2
CASSSDRGHNSPLHF TGTGCCAGCAGCTCGGACAGGGGGCATAATTCACCCCTCCACTTT TRBV7-2 many TRBJ1-6 TRBD1
CASRLTDTQYF TGTGCCAGCAGACTCACAGATACGCAGTATTTT TRBV6-5 . TRBJ2-3 .
CASSRGTGWEVKQFF TGCGCCAGCAGCAGAGGGACAGGGTGGGAGGTAAAGCAGTTCTTC TRBV5-1 . TRBJ2-1 TRBD1
CASSSSGYSGNTIYF TGTGCCAGCAGTTCCTCAGGGTACTCTGGAAACACCATATATTTT TRBV27 . TRBJ1-3 .
CASSLTLPNQPQHF TGTGCCAGCAGTCTAACGCTGCCCAATCAGCCCCAGCATTTT TRBV28 . TRBJ1-5 .
CASSSQGTYGYTF TGTGCCAGCAGTTCACAGGGTACCTATGGCTACACCTTC TRBV28 . TRBJ1-2 .